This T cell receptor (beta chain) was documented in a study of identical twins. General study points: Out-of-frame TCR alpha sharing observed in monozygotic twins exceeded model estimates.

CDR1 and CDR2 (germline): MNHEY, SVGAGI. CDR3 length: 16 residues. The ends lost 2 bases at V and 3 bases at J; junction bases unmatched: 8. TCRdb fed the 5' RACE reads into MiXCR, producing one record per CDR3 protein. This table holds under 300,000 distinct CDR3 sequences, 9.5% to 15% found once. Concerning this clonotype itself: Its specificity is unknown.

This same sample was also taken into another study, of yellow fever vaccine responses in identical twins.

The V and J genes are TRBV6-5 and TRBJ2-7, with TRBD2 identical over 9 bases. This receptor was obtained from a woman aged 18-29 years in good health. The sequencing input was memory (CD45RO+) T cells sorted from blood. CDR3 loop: CASSYGQGGGVYEQYF. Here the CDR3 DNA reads TGTGCCAGCAGTTACGGGCAGGGCGGGGGGGTCTACGAGCAGTACTTC.